This T cell receptor beta chain derives from a study of blood T cells in healthy people across ages. For the second PCR, which ran for about 7 to 11 cycles, a sample-barcoded 5' primer and a J-beta primer mix were used. Each CDR3 protein is one row after TCRdb ran MiXCR on the 5' RACE reads. The profile covers approximately 810,000 distinct CDR3 sequences, with around 36% appearing a single time and 10% to 15% taken by the ten largest. This clonotype was detected a few times. Its antigen remains unidentified. Each donor's blood draw was approximately 10 milliliters of peripheral blood. Study-wide findings and caveats: Diversity was higher, and naive CD4+ cells more numerous, in long-lived donors than in aged donors. Estimated diversity across one million T cells was deemed an underestimate. The fall in TCR beta diversity per million T cells was roughly linear with age.

This TCR came from a man between 18 and 35 years old in good health. The material sequenced was blood.

CDR3 protein: CASHRGSYEQYF. CDR3 sequence (DNA): TGTGCCAGTCATAGGGGGTCCTACGAGCAGTACTTC. This rearrangement joins TRBV6-5 to TRBJ2-7; tentatively, D is TRBD1 (6 bases). Germline V gene lookup returns CDR1 MNHEY and CDR2 SVGAGI. This CDR3 comprises 12 residues. V lost 9 bases, J lost 1 base, and 10 bases lay in between.